This is a list of T cell receptor beta chains from one sample in a study of T cells in Graves' hyperthyroidism and ophthalmopathy. TCRdb reanalysed the multiplex PCR reads using MiXCR and keeps one entry per CDR3 protein. The table shows around 340,000 distinct CDR3 sequences, with about 15% occurring only once. Material: blood. The receptors derive from a man between 25 and 39 years old with Graves' hyperthyroidism. CDR3s include the opening cysteine and the closing phenylalanine or tryptophan. The order of the fields is CDR3 length, V gene, J gene, CDR3 protein.

>17|TRBV2|TRBJ1-4
CASSDPGEGNTNEKLFF
>15|TRBV29-1|TRBJ2-1
CSVELLGPPNNEQFF
>16|TRBV20-1|TRBJ2-3
CSARELVSTRADTQYF
>11|TRBV2|TRBJ1-2
CASSGDSGYTF
>13|TRBV14|TRBJ2-1
CASSPTSHNEQFF
>15|TRBV12-5|TRBJ2-2
CASGEGAGDTGELFF
>14|TRBV5-8|TRBJ2-7
CASSSGQLPYEQYF
>15|TRBV6-2/TRBV6-3|TRBJ2-7
CASTWGHSDSYEQYF
>15|TRBV7-9|TRBJ2-1
CASSRPSGQYNEQFF
>14|TRBV28|TRBJ2-6
CASSLYSRANVLTF
>15|TRBV6-1|TRBJ2-1
CASREMGLPYNEQFF
>16|TRBV7-2|TRBJ2-7
CASSLLPSGSSYEQYF
>15|TRBV7-8|TRBJ2-1
CASSPLAVSYNEQFF
>15|TRBV5-1|TRBJ2-7
CASSAGQGIIEEQYF
>16|TRBV2|TRBJ1-6
CALGENPTGQNSPLHF
>14|TRBV19|TRBJ1-2
CASTPARQGGGYTF
>17|TRBV19|TRBJ2-7
CASSIAARGGVVYEQYF
>12|TRBV6-1|TRBJ2-7
CASTWDFYEQYF
>11|TRBV29-1|TRBJ2-1
CSVEYRAEQFF
>14|TRBV12-3/TRBV12-4|TRBJ2-5
CASSLRRGPKTQYF
>14|TRBV20-1|TRBJ1-5
CSARTGRVYQPQHF
>14|TRBV30|TRBJ1-5
CAWRTRQGNQPQHF
>14|TRBV15|TRBJ1-5
CATSRAAVNQPQHF
>14|TRBV4-1|TRBJ1-1
CASSQDQGHTEGFF
>13|TRBV5-1|TRBJ2-5
CASSFRVTETQYF
>15|TRBV6-1|TRBJ2-3
CASSRFGGRADTQYF
>16|TRBV7-3|TRBJ2-3
CASSLSPGGSTDTQYF
>17|TRBV11-2|TRBJ2-3
CASSLDGRDLLEDTQYF
>13|TRBV6-1|TRBJ2-3
CASRTGVTDTQYF
>14|TRBV6-1|TRBJ2-7
CASSPGQDPYEQYF
>15|TRBV29-1|TRBJ2-1
CSVERGLAGNNEQFF
>15|TRBV27|TRBJ1-2
CASSSPPTGLHGYTF
>13|TRBV3-1|TRBJ1-6
CASGDRVRSPLHF
>16|TRBV5-6|TRBJ2-2
CASSLGLAERGGELFF
>14|TRBV25-1|TRBJ2-2
CATTVGRNTGELFF
>16|TRBV24-1|TRBJ2-1
CATSATPGHLYNEQFF
>15|TRBV12-3/TRBV12-4|TRBJ1-3
CASSPRTGVGNTIYF
>14|TRBV3-1|TRBJ1-6
CASSLSSARSPLHF
>15|TRBV19|TRBJ2-2
CASSPHRGPTGELFF
>19|TRBV28|TRBJ2-5
CASTLQSSGMSAYQETQYF
>15|TRBV7-6|TRBJ2-7
CASSLESGQRYEQYF
>16|TRBV18|TRBJ2-1
CASSLTGPPEYNEQFF
>12|TRBV28|TRBJ1-2
CASSKSGFGYTF
>14|TRBV6-1|TRBJ2-7
CASSDGRVTHEQYF